The following is a TCR beta chain sequence with its context. Its antigen is unidentified. The sample holds other DNA sequences that translate to the same CDR3. These data are taken from a study of T cells after posttransplantation cyclophosphamide. Study observations and caveats: Blood and skin or GI T cell repertoires showed limited TRB overlap. Recipient CMV seropositivity and CMV reactivation strongly tracked TRB clonality. Donor CD8+ memory clones often dominated recipient blood repertoires at later times.

Looked up from germline, CDR1 is SGHAT and CDR2 is FQNNGV. The CDR3 length is 13 residues. V gave up 5 bases and J gave up 13 bases, with 15 bases separating them. Only in-frame clones appear in the TCRdb table, and some are missing; sequencing was by immunoSEQ multiplex PCR. There are around 2,800 clones in the sample; roughly two thirds occur only once, and about a quarter lies in the top ten. A marrow graft followed busulfan-fludarabine conditioning, with cyclophosphamide on days +3 and +4. Here the sequenced sample was PBMCs, taken 30 days after allogeneic stem cell transplant with posttransplant cyclophosphamide. The chain recombines TRBV11-2 with TRBJ1-6; possible D gene TRBD1, 5 bases. This clonotype was obtained from a female patient aged 50-59 years who received an allogeneic stem cell transplant from a related donor, was CMV-positive, and had no GVHD. The graft donor may be the source of some T cells. The CDR3 protein is CASSPDRTSPLHF. The DNA of the CDR3 is TGTGCCAGCAGCCCCGACAGAACCTCCCCCCTCCACTTT.